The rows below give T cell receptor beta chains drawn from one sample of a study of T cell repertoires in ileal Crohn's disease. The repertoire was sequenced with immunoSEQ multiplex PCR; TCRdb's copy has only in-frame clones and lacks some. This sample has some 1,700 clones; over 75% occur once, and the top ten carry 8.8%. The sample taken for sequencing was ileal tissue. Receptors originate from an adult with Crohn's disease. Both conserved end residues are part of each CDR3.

CASARGSEQFF | TRBJ2-1 | TRBV12-5
CASSPSRDRQTQYF | TRBJ2-5 | TRBV27
CASSSGRDYDTQYF | TRBJ2-3 | TRBV18
CASSESQGKEGNSPLHF | TRBJ1-6 | TRBV10-2
CASRDHRVPTDTQYF | TRBJ2-3 | TRBV27
CASKGNSNQPQHF | TRBJ1-5 | TRBV2
CASRGDASGGTDTQYF | TRBJ2-3 | TRBV5-1
CASSYLPRNTEAFF | TRBJ1-1 | TRBV6-6
CASSPNTGLVTGNTIYF | TRBJ1-3 | TRBV18
CASGRTTGELFF | TRBJ2-2 | TRBV5-1
CAAGRETQYF | TRBJ2-5 | TRBV2
CASSLQGSLNTIYF | TRBJ1-3 | TRBV5-8
CAISTGGTNTEAFF | TRBJ1-1 | TRBV10-3
CASSLGRSYEQYF | TRBJ2-7 | TRBV7-2
CSVSGGDYNEQFF | TRBJ2-1 | TRBV29-1
CSVGGQHEKLFF | TRBJ1-4 | TRBV29-1
CASSQERTAHLQFYSGNTIYF | TRBJ1-3 | TRBV4-1
CASSIDSATIEQYF | TRBJ2-7 | TRBV2